Each of the 24 T cell receptor beta chains below was sequenced from the same sample in a study of control samples from healthy donors and cancer patients (TCRdb year 2020). The library was prepared using the immunoSEQ multiplex PCR assay. What TCRdb holds here is the immuneACCESS table cut down to in-frame rearrangements. Part of the clones is not present; checked against another copy, under half of the missing clones reflect an unresolved V gene, and the others are unexplained. This sample holds around 19,000 clones; roughly 80% were observed only once. The top ten hold 25% to 35% of the sample. Sequenced input: PBMCs. These receptors came from a man at least 80 years old with head and neck cancer.

The rearrangement joins TRBV5-1 to TRBJ2-2; 8 nucleotides agree with TRBD2. The germline V gene encodes CDR1 SGHRS and CDR2 YFSETQ. The CDR3 spans 15 residues. Trimming cost V 4 bases and J 4 bases; bases outside gene matches: 6. The CDR3 bases are TGCGCCAGCAGCCTTCCCGGGGGGGGCACCGGGGAGCTGTTTTTT. This encodes CASSLPGGGTGELFF.

With respect to this clone: The junction departs from the called germline gene at one end, perhaps through a read error. The chain couples TRBV18 to TRBJ2-2; D gene unclear. This CDR3 is 14 amino acids long. Per the germline V gene, CDR1 is KGHSH and CDR2 is LQKENI. This chain's CDR3 is CASSPPGNAGELFF. The CDR3 nucleotides read TGTGCCAGCTCACCACCAGGGAACGCCGGGGAGCTGTTTTTT.

The chain joins TRBV30 to TRBJ2-7; D might be TRBD1 (6 bases). Germline V gene lookup returns CDR1 GTSNPN and CDR2 SVGIG (reference sequence). V lost 2 bases and J lost 4, with 12 bases in between. The CDR3 loop spans 13 amino acids. CDR3 protein: CAWSKKGTYEQYF. Written as DNA, the CDR3 is TGTGCCTGGAGTAAAAAGGGGACATACGAGCAGTACTTC.

The chain uses TRBV4-3 and TRBJ2-2; 10 bases match TRBD1. CDR1 is LGHNA, CDR2 YSLEER, per germline. This CDR3 is 20 amino acids long. The trim removed 3 bases at V and 0 bases at J, leaving 13 bases unmatched. CDR3 region: CASSHTRFRDRGTNTGELFF. In DNA, the CDR3 is TGCGCCAGCAGCCATACTCGCTTCCGGGACAGGGGAACGAACACCGGGGAGCTGTTTTTT.

Here the CDR3 reads CASSERSSANTGELFF. The CDR3 DNA follows: TGTGCCAGCAGTGAAAGGAGCAGCGCGAACACCGGGGAGCTGTTTTTT. V gene TRBV2 combines with J gene TRBJ2-2; D gene uncertain. The CDR3 has 16 amino acids. Trimming pared 2 bases from V and 0 bases from J, leaving 10 bases between. Germline CDR1 and CDR2: SNHLY and FYNNEI.

J is TRBJ2-3 and V is TRBV7-2; D remains unclear. Deletions cut 1 base from V and 1 base from J, with 15 bases between. Germline V lookup: CDR1 SGHTA, CDR2 FQGNSA. CDR3 length: 17 residues. The CDR3 here is CASSLVGHPYGTDTQYF. The CDR3 region has the DNA TGTGCCAGCAGCTTAGTCGGGCACCCATACGGCACAGATACGCAGTATTTT.

The chain has TRBV1 and TRBJ1-1. TRBV1 is tagged as a pseudogene. This CDR3 comprises 14 residues. DNA for the CDR3: TGCACCAGCAGCCAATTACGGCTGAACACTGAAGCTTTCTTT. Encoded protein: CTSSQLRLNTEAFF.

V is TRBV18 and J is TRBJ2-7; no definite D call. The germline V gene has CDR1 KGHSH and CDR2 LQKENI. This CDR3 spans 15 amino acids. V lost 5 bases and J 3 bases, leaving 17 bases between the germline ends. The CDR3 protein is CASSATATIYYEQYF. The CDR3 nucleotides are TGTGCCAGCTCAGCTACAGCCACTATCTACTACGAGCAGTACTTC.

This chain links TRBV6-6 with TRBJ2-6; D call uncertain. Trimming pared 8 bases from V and 1 base from J, leaving 12 bases between. The CDR3 length is 15 residues. The V gene's germline CDR1 is MNHNY and CDR2 SVGAGI (reference sequence). The DNA of the CDR3 is TGTGCCAGCGTTGTAACGGCTTCTGGGGCCAACGTCCTGACTTTC. This translates into CASVVTASGANVLTF.

V gene TRBV7-6 combines with J gene TRBJ2-1; 12 nucleotides line up with TRBD1. The V and J ends lost 5 bases and 9 bases, in that order; junction bases with no gene match: 8. The CDR3 is 15 residues long. CDR1 is SGHVS, CDR2 FNYEAQ, per germline. Here the CDR3 reads CASSIRDRGQGEQFF. As DNA, the CDR3 is TGTGCCAGCAGCATCCGGGACAGGGGGCAAGGTGAGCAGTTCTTC.

The chain couples TRBV18 to TRBJ1-5; D remains ambiguous. Trimming took off 3 bases at V and 0 bases at J, with 6 bases between the two ends. Germline lookup yields CDR1 KGHSH and CDR2 LQKENI. The CDR3 contains 14 residues. CDR3 sequence: CASSPDYSNQPQHF. The DNA of the CDR3 is TGTGCCAGCTCACCTGATTATAGCAATCAGCCCCAGCATTTT.

V usage is TRBV2 and J usage is TRBJ2-1; the D call may be TRBD1 or TRBD2 (6 bases each). Germline CDR1 and CDR2: SNHLY and FYNNEI. The CDR3 consists of 14 residues. V lost 7 bases to trimming and J lost 8 bases, with 18 bases between them. The CDR3: CASKGLPGADEQFF. The DNA for the CDR3 is TGTGCCAGCAAGGGACTCCCGGGGGCGGATGAGCAGTTCTTC.

The rearrangement joins TRBV9 to TRBJ1-2, with D uncertain. The CDR3 contains 13 residues. V was pared by 1 base and J by 8 bases, with 12 bases between. CDR1 and CDR2 from the germline V gene are SGDLS and YYNGEE. CDR3 in amino acids: CASSVYPEVGYTF. Written as DNA, the CDR3 is TGTGCCAGCAGCGTATATCCCGAGGTCGGCTACACCTTC.

The rearrangement links TRBV10-2 to TRBJ1-5; 10 nucleotides line up with TRBD1. Germline CDR1 reads WSHSY; CDR2 reads SAAADI. Trimming at V came to 2 bases and at J to 7 bases, leaving 14 bases not matched to a gene. The CDR3 spans 18 residues. The CDR3 protein is CASSEPRGTGALEQPQHF. The CDR3 DNA is TGCGCCAGCAGTGAGCCGAGGGGGACAGGGGCTTTAGAACAGCCCCAGCATTTT.

The CDR3 DNA is TGTGCCAGCAGCCAAGCGGGGACTGCGGCTTTCTTT. This codes for CASSQAGTAAFF. The chain joins TRBV3-1 (or the pseudogene TRBV3-2) to TRBJ1-1; tentative D call: TRBD1 (5 bases). CDR1 is LGHDT and CDR2 is YNNKEL in the germline V gene (reference sequence). This CDR3 is 12 amino acids long. The germline V and J ends were trimmed by 1 base and 11 bases, with 11 bases remaining between them.

There are a few counts of this clone. The chain links TRBV10-2 to TRBJ1-4; D perhaps matches TRBD1 (5 bases). V lost 8 bases, J lost 5 bases, and 12 bases lay in between. The CDR3 spans 13 residues. Germline V CDR1 and CDR2: WSHSY, SAAADI. Here the CDR3 DNA reads TGCGCCAGCCAAGCAGGGCTCAATGAAAAACTGTTTTTT. Its translation is CASQAGLNEKLFF.

The rearrangement links TRBV18 to TRBJ1-6, with a possible D match to TRBD1 (6 bases). In germline, CDR1 is KGHSH, CDR2 LQKENI. The CDR3 loop spans 18 amino acids. Trimming left V 2 bases short and J 5 bases short, with 19 bases between. The CDR3: CASSPMAGWGLDNSPLHF. CDR3 nucleotide sequence: TGTGCCAGCTCACCAATGGCGGGATGGGGGCTTGATAATTCACCCCTCCACTTT.

J is TRBJ1-1 and V is TRBV5-1; 7 nucleotides agree with TRBD1. CDR3 length: 15 residues. V shed 4 bases, J shed 7 bases, and the junction held 13 bases outside the gene matches. Looked up from germline, CDR1 is SGHRS and CDR2 is YFSETQ. CDR3 protein: CASSGTGVREVEAFF. The CDR3 DNA follows: TGCGCCAGCAGCGGAACAGGGGTTCGGGAAGTTGAAGCTTTCTTT.

V usage is TRBV2 and J usage is TRBJ1-2; 7 nucleotides agree with TRBD1. The CDR3 is made up of 14 amino acids. The V gene's germline CDR1 is SNHLY and CDR2 FYNNEI. V trimming: 3 bases; J trimming: 1 base; junction bases outside the gene matches: 2. DNA of the CDR3: TGTGCCAGCAGTGAGGGACAGATTAACTATGGCTACACCTTC. Its protein is CASSEGQINYGYTF.

This chain connects TRBV10-1 to TRBJ2-2; D is unresolved. Germline CDR1 is WNHNN and CDR2 is SYGVQD (reference sequence). The ends were cut back, 3 bases at V and 8 bases at J, with 16 bases in the middle. This CDR3 is built from 15 residues. CDR3 in DNA: TGCGCCAGCAGTGACCTATATGTCGGAAAAGGGGAGCTGTTTTTT. Translating gives CASSDLYVGKGELFF.

The chain couples TRBV6-5 to TRBJ2-3; tentatively, D is TRBD2 (5 bases). CDR1 and CDR2 (germline): MNHEY, SVGAGI. The CDR3 runs 13 residues. The V end lost 6 bases, the J end lost 6 bases, and 13 bases lay between the germline ends. The CDR3 DNA sequence: TGTGCCAGCAGACTTCTAGCTGCGGATACGCAGTATTTT. This encodes CASRLLAADTQYF.

Of note for this clone: This sample includes further DNA sequences coding for the same CDR3. The chain has TRBV3-1 (or the pseudogene TRBV3-2) and TRBJ2-7, with D hard to call. The germline V and J ends were trimmed by 0 bases and 7 bases, with 4 bases remaining between them. Per the germline V gene, CDR1 is LGHDT and CDR2 is YNNKEL (reference sequence). The CDR3 has 11 residues. The CDR3 spells CASSQEGEQYF. The CDR3, as DNA: TGTGCCAGCAGCCAAGAGGGGGAGCAGTACTTC.

This sequence joins TRBV30 and TRBJ1-3, with 7 bases fitting TRBD1. Losses at the gene ends were 6 bases for V and 0 bases for J; bases not matched to a gene: 2. Germline V gene sequence: CDR1 GTSNPN, CDR2 SVGIG (reference sequence). CDR3 length: 13 residues. Here the CDR3 reads CACGQVSGNTIYF. In DNA, the CDR3 is TGTGCCTGCGGACAGGTCTCTGGAAACACCATATATTTT.

This clone was recorded a few times. CDR3 region: CASSLDIGRASGLAYNEQFF. The CDR3 nucleotides are TGTGCCAGCAGCTTAGATATTGGGAGGGCCTCGGGACTGGCATACAATGAGCAGTTCTTC. The chain has TRBV11-3 and TRBJ2-1; 7 bases agree with TRBD2. Trimming at V came to 0 bases and at J to 4 bases, leaving 18 bases not matched to a gene. Looked up from germline, CDR1 is SGHNT and CDR2 is YENEEA. This CDR3 is 20 amino acids long.